Listed here are 12 T cell receptor beta chains from one sample, sequenced in a study of blood T cell repertoires in COVID-19. The repertoire was sequenced with immunoSEQ multiplex PCR; TCRdb's copy has only in-frame clones and lacks some. The sample shows roughly 290,000 clones, 70% to 90% of them seen only once. The sample comprised PBMCs or T cells enriched from blood (not recorded which). These receptors came from a woman aged 35 to 49 who had recovered from COVID-19.

This clone was detected a few times. The rearrangement links TRBV7-2 to TRBJ2-2; 7 positions match TRBD1. The ends lost 5 bases at V and 4 bases at J; junction bases unmatched: 1. CDR1 and CDR2 from the germline V gene are SGHTA and FQGNSA. The CDR3 totals 13 residues. CDR3 loop: CASSRQGTGELFF. DNA for the CDR3: TGTGCCAGCAGCCGACAGGGCACCGGGGAGCTGTTTTTT.

The V call is TRBV28, the J call TRBJ2-7, with D maybe TRBD1 (6 bases). V was pared by 5 bases and J by 4 bases, with 18 bases between. The CDR3 is made up of 15 amino acids. Germline lookup yields CDR1 MDHEN and CDR2 SYDVKM. This CDR3 reads CASSGEGVGIYEQYF. CDR3 sequence (DNA): TGTGCCAGCAGTGGCGAGGGGGTCGGGATATACGAGCAGTACTTC.

The V gene is TRBV28, the J gene TRBJ2-2; a possible D gene is TRBD1 (7 bases). The germline gives CDR1 MDHEN, CDR2 SYDVKM. This CDR3 region has 14 residues. Trimming took 8 bases from V and 4 from J, leaving 14 bases between them. This CDR3 reads CASGDQGGTGELFF. In DNA form, the CDR3 reads TGTGCCAGCGGCGACCAGGGGGGCACCGGGGAGCTGTTTTTT.

V usage is TRBV6-6 and J usage is TRBJ2-1; 15 bases line up with TRBD2. The CDR3 length is 15 residues. The germline V gene encodes CDR1 MNHNY and CDR2 SVGAGI (reference sequence). J lost 7 bases, V lost 5 bases, and 3 bases had no gene match. The CDR3 sequence: CASSGLAGGPNEQFF. Written as DNA, the CDR3 is TGTGCCAGCAGTGGACTAGCGGGAGGGCCGAATGAGCAGTTCTTC.

CDR3 amino acids: CASRTGSGANVLTF. CDR3 bases: TGTGCCAGCAGAACAGGATCTGGGGCCAACGTCCTGACTTTC. The rearrangement uses TRBV28 and TRBJ2-6; D perhaps matches TRBD1 (5 bases). The CDR3 covers 14 residues. CDR1 and CDR2 from the germline V gene are MDHEN and SYDVKM. V lost 6 bases and J lost 1, with 7 bases in between.

The chain recombines TRBV13 with TRBJ1-2, with D possibly being TRBD1 (5 bases). The CDR3 totals 14 residues. The V end lost 7 bases, the J end lost 5 bases, and 17 bases lay between the germline ends. CDR1 and CDR2 (germline): PRHDT, FYEKMQ (reference sequence). CDR3 nucleotides: TGTGCCAGCACCATCATTCGGGGGACTTATGGCTACACCTTC. Translating gives CASTIIRGTYGYTF. The whole variable domain, filled in from reference TRBV13 and TRBJ1-2, reads AAGVIQSPRHLIKEKRETATLKCYPIPRHDTVYWYQQGPGQDPQFLISFYEKMQSDKGSIPDRFSAQQFSDYHSELNMSSLELGDSALYFCASTIIRGTYGYTFGSGTRLTVV.

CDR3 nucleotide sequence: TGTGCCAGCAGTTTCGGGGGGATGAACACTGAAGCTTTCTTT. Its translation is CASSFGGMNTEAFF. J is TRBJ1-1 and V is TRBV28; D might be TRBD1 (5 bases). This CDR3 has 14 residues. V lost 3 bases to trimming and J lost 0 bases, with 8 bases between them. Germline V gene lookup returns CDR1 MDHEN and CDR2 SYDVKM.

This sequence joins TRBV18 and TRBJ2-7, with D possibly TRBD2 on 6 matching bases. The CDR3 is 12 residues long. Germline loops: CDR1 KGHSH, CDR2 LQKENI. V lost 6 bases to trimming and J lost 2 bases, with 8 bases between them. The CDR3 loop reads CASSPGAYEQYF. CDR3 nucleotide sequence: TGTGCCAGCTCGCCGGGGGCCTACGAGCAGTACTTC. Supplemented by reference TRBV18 and TRBJ2-7, the full variable domain reads NAGVMQNPRHLVRRRGQEARLRCSPMKGHSHVYWYRQLPEEGLKFMVYLQKENIIDESGMPKERFSAEFPKEGPSILRIQQVVRGDSAAYFCASSPGAYEQYFGPGTRLTVT.

The rearrangement uses TRBV14 and TRBJ1-1; D is unclear. The germline CDR1 and CDR2 sequences are SGHDN and FVKESK. The V end lost 0 bases, the J end lost 7 bases, and 9 bases lay between the germline ends. The CDR3 covers 13 residues. Here the CDR3 DNA reads TGTGCCAGCAGCCAAGATCTTGCGGGTGAAGCTTTCTTT. It translates to CASSQDLAGEAFF. Supplemented by reference TRBV14 and TRBJ1-1, the full variable domain reads EAGVTQFPSHSVIEKGQTVTLRCDPISGHDNLYWYRRVMGKEIKFLLHFVKESKQDESGMPNNRFLAERTGGTYSTLKVQPAELEDSGVYFCASSQDLAGEAFFGQGTRLTVV.

V and J are TRBV7-3 and TRBJ2-3; D is ambiguous. From germline, CDR1 is SGHTA and CDR2 FQGTGA. Trimming pared 4 bases from V and 1 base from J, leaving 6 bases between. This CDR3 is built from 13 residues. The CDR3 DNA reads as TGTGCCAGCAGCTCGGCGGGCACAGATACGCAGTATTTT. It translates to CASSSAGTDTQYF.

V usage is TRBV27 and J usage is TRBJ1-6; 8 nucleotides agree with TRBD1. The CDR3 has 15 residues. CDR1 is MNHEY and CDR2 is SMNVEV in the germline V gene (reference sequence). V lost 5 bases, J lost 9 bases, and 9 bases stayed unmatched. The CDR3 DNA is TGTGCCAGCAGTCCCATCGGACAGGGCGGTTCACCCCTCCACTTT. Translating it yields CASSPIGQGGSPLHF.

The chain joins TRBV5-4 to TRBJ2-1, with 9 bases that match TRBD2. The length of the CDR3 is 14 residues. Germline assignment: CDR1 SGHNT and CDR2 YYREEE (reference sequence). V was pared by 9 bases and J by 9 bases, with 13 bases of the junction left unmatched. CDR3 region: CATGFKTSGGEQFF. The CDR3 DNA sequence: TGTGCCACCGGGTTCAAGACTAGCGGCGGTGAGCAGTTCTTC.